This record covers a single T cell receptor beta chain. Sequenced by immunoSEQ multiplex PCR; TCRdb stores in-frame clones only, minus some. The table lists 150,000 or so clones, around 88% of them singletons. The entry originates in a study of T cell responses to AZD1222 COVID-19 vaccine. This CDR3 contains 13 residues. Losses at the gene ends were 6 bases for V and 2 bases for J; bases not matched to a gene: 2. CDR1 LNHDA and CDR2 SQIVND come from the germline V gene (reference sequence). This specimen was peripheral blood, taken on day 0 of MenACWY control vaccination. The chain couples TRBV19 to TRBJ2-7; 9 bases line up with TRBD2. The receptor's source is an adult in good health. The CDR3 DNA sequence: TGTGCCAGTAGCCTAGCGGGGACCTACGAGCAGTACTTC. This gives the protein CASSLAGTYEQYF.